This passage covers 5 T cell receptor beta chains from one sample sequenced in a study of CD8 T cells in ankylosing spondylitis. TCRdb recomputed calls from the 5' RACE reads with MiXCR, one row per CDR3 protein. There are 340,000 or so distinct CDR3 sequences in the sample; roughly 14% occur only once, and approximately 1% lies in the top ten. The sequencing input was blood, either unsorted or a sorted T cell fraction (not recorded which). These receptors were collected from a male donor with ankylosing spondylitis or in good health (not recorded which).

This clonotype was counted only a few times. The genes are TRBV20-1 and TRBJ2-5, with 8 bases lining up with TRBD2. CDR1 and CDR2 (germline): DFQATT, SNEGSKA (reference sequence). The CDR3 has 14 residues. Unmatched junction bases numbered 5, after V lost 1 base and J lost 4 bases. DNA of the CDR3: TGCAGTGCTAGAGGCGGGGGGAGAGGAGAGACCCAGTACTTC. This encodes CSARGGGRGETQYF.

This rearrangement joins TRBV5-1 to TRBJ2-3, with unresolved D. The CDR3 has 14 residues. Germline-derived CDR1 and CDR2 are SGHRS and YFSETQ. V lost 1 base and J 1 base, leaving 7 bases between the germline ends. Here the CDR3 reads CASSLQERTDTQYF. The CDR3 region has the DNA TGCGCCAGCAGCTTGCAGGAACGCACAGATACGCAGTATTTT.

The chain has TRBV5-1 and TRBJ2-7; TRBD2 matches 7 bases. J was trimmed by 0 bases and V by 1 base; bases with no gene match: 7. CDR1 and CDR2 from the germline V gene are SGHRS and YFSETQ. CDR3 length equals 16 residues. Here the CDR3 reads CASSLTLAERSYEQYF. The CDR3 DNA sequence: TGCGCCAGCAGCTTGACTCTAGCGGAACGCTCCTACGAGCAGTACTTC.

This chain links TRBV10-2 with TRBJ2-7, with D uncertain. Trimming pared 4 bases from V and 2 bases from J, leaving 6 bases between. This CDR3 has 12 residues. Germline V CDR1 and CDR2: WSHSY, SAAADI. CDR3 sequence: CASSGTTYEQYF. CDR3 nucleotide sequence: TGCGCCAGCAGTGGAACGACCTACGAGCAGTACTTC.

For the CDR3, the DNA is TGTGCCAGCAGCTGGGGGCTACTTACAGATACGCAGTATTTT. Translated: CASSWGLLTDTQYF. The rearrangement links TRBV5-5 to TRBJ2-3, with D perhaps matching TRBD1 (6 bases). The CDR3 totals 14 residues. In germline, CDR1 is SGHKS, CDR2 YYEKEE (reference sequence). V was pared by 3 bases and J by 3 bases, with 11 bases between.